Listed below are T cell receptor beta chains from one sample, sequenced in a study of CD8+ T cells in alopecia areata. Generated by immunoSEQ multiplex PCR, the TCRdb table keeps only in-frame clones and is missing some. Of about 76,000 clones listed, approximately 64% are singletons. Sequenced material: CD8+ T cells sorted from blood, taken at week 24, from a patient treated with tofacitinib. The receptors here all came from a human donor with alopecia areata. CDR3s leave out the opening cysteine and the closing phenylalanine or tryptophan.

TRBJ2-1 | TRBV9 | ASSPLRPEQF
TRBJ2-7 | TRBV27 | ASSPQGSYEQY
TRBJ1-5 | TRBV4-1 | ASSQVSDQPQH
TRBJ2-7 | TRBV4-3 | ASSPGQGGTYEQY
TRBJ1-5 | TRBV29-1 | SVADSNQPQH
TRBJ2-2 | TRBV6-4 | ASSVTGGTGELF
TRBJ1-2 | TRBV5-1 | ASSQDRNYGYT
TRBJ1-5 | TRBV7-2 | ASSSQGGNQPQH
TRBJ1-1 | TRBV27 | ASSFEGNTEAF
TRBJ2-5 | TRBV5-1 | ASSPRTRETQY
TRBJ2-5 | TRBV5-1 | ASSFPQGCCETQY
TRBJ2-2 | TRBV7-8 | ASSPLEGGPGDGELF
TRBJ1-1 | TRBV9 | ASSDPQHGNTEAF
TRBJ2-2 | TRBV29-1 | SVRWAGELF
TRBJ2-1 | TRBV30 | AWTGLAGVVYNEQF
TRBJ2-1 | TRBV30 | AWNQPERNEQF
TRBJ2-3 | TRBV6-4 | ASSETSGVVDTQY
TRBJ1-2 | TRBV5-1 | ASSLSQGSSGYT